Listed here are 28 T cell receptor beta chains from one sample, sequenced in a study of blood T cell repertoires in COVID-19. Data came from immunoSEQ multiplex PCR; TCRdb stores just in-frame clones and leaves some out. The sample lists about 250,000 clones, 65% to 90% occurring once. Sequenced sample: peripheral blood. Receptors were obtained from a woman in her 70s with acute or convalescent COVID-19.

The sample holds one count of this clone. CDR3 nucleotides: TGTGCCAGCAGGGTGGGGGTTCAGGGGGAGCCCCAGCATTTT. Its protein is CASRVGVQGEPQHF. The chain uses TRBV28 and TRBJ1-5; 7 positions match TRBD1. Trimming took 6 bases from V and 8 from J; bases not matched to a gene: 10. The CDR3 has 14 amino acids. From germline, CDR1 is MDHEN and CDR2 SYDVKM.

This rearrangement joins TRBV6-5 to TRBJ2-7; 14 nucleotides agree with TRBD2. The CDR3 consists of 15 residues. Germline lookup yields CDR1 MNHEY and CDR2 SVGAGI. J gave up 7 bases and V 8 bases, and 10 bases lay outside the gene matches. CDR3 amino acids: CASYSRLAGGQEQYF. The DNA for the CDR3 is TGTGCCAGCTACTCCCGACTAGCGGGGGGGCAAGAGCAGTACTTC.

J is TRBJ1-4 and V is TRBV5-6; D remains unclear. Trimming removed 4 bases at V and 8 bases at J, with 15 bases between. The CDR3 is 14 residues long. Germline assignment: CDR1 SGHDT and CDR2 YYEEEE. CDR3 nucleotide sequence: TGTGCCAGCAGCCCCCGGAGGGTGGGAGAAAAACTGTTTTTT. It translates to CASSPRRVGEKLFF.

This clone was seen only a few times. The V gene is TRBV5-1, the J gene TRBJ2-7; D is possibly TRBD2 (6 bases). V lost 1 base and J 3 bases, leaving 11 bases between the germline ends. CDR3 size: 14 residues. Germline V lookup: CDR1 SGHRS, CDR2 YFSETQ. This chain's CDR3 is CASSLSEGSYEQYF. The CDR3 DNA sequence: TGCGCCAGCAGCTTGTCGGAGGGGAGCTACGAGCAGTACTTC.

This chain uses TRBV19 with TRBJ1-2; 7 bases match TRBD1. The trim removed 9 bases at V and 3 bases at J, leaving 7 bases unmatched. CDR3 length equals 13 residues. Germline lookup yields CDR1 LNHDA and CDR2 SQIVND (reference sequence). The CDR3 reads CASQGDRDYGYTF. The CDR3 DNA follows: TGTGCCAGCCAGGGCGACAGGGACTATGGCTACACCTTC.

The V and J genes are TRBV6-5 and TRBJ1-1; 9 positions agree with TRBD1. V shed 5 bases, J shed 1 base, and the junction held 5 bases outside the gene matches. CDR1 MNHEY and CDR2 SVGAGI come from the germline V gene. This CDR3 is 15 amino acids long. The CDR3 protein is CASSTQDRGNTEAFF. DNA for the CDR3: TGTGCCAGCAGTACCCAGGACAGGGGGAACACTGAAGCTTTCTTT.

CDR3 region: CASRRTSGRDTQYF. The CDR3 coding sequence is TGTGCCAGCAGGAGGACTAGCGGTAGAGATACGCAGTATTTT. V and J are TRBV5-4 and TRBJ2-3; TRBD2 matches at 10 bases. CDR1 and CDR2 from the germline V gene are SGHNT and YYREEE (reference sequence). This CDR3 region has 14 residues. The V segment lost 5 bases and the J segment 5 bases; nucleotides outside the gene matches: 5.

The chain has TRBV7-6 and TRBJ1-6, with D possibly TRBD1 on 6 matching bases. V lost 1 base and J 1 base, leaving 8 bases between the germline ends. This CDR3 has 16 amino acids. Germline-derived CDR1 and CDR2 are SGHVS and FNYEAQ. This chain's CDR3 is CASSLVGASYNSPLHF. CDR3 DNA: TGTGCCAGCAGCTTAGTGGGGGCGTCCTATAATTCACCCCTCCACTTT.

The rearrangement joins TRBV28 to TRBJ1-5; no reliable D call. Trimming took off 7 bases at V and 7 bases at J, with 23 bases between the two ends. Germline values: CDR1 MDHEN, CDR2 SYDVKM. The CDR3 covers 16 residues. The DNA of the CDR3 is TGTGCCAGCACGGGTCTTAATCCCAGCGGTTGGCAGCCCCAGCATTTT. It codes for CASTGLNPSGWQPQHF.

This sequence joins TRBV3-1 (or the pseudogene TRBV3-2) and TRBJ2-2; TRBD2 matches at 7 bases. Germline V lookup: CDR1 LGHDT, CDR2 YNNKEL (reference sequence). J was trimmed by 2 bases and V by 7 bases; bases with no gene match: 7. The CDR3 spans 15 residues. Written as DNA, the CDR3 is TGTGCCAGCAAGGGAGAGCGGGGTAACACCGGGGAGCTGTTTTTT. Its translation: CASKGERGNTGELFF.

This clone was found a few times. J is TRBJ1-1 and V is TRBV15, with a weak D call TRBD1 (5 bases). CDR1 LNHNV and CDR2 YYDKDF come from the germline V gene (reference sequence). V was trimmed by 3 bases and J by 2 bases, leaving 13 bases between them. This CDR3 region has 15 residues. CDR3: CATSSPGGANTEAFF. In DNA form, the CDR3 reads TGTGCCACCAGCAGTCCCGGTGGGGCTAACACTGAAGCTTTCTTT.

Here the CDR3 DNA reads TGTGCCAGCAGTCCCCGAGGGCCAATTAGTGAAGCTTTCTTT. This sequence encodes CASSPRGPISEAFF. The V call is TRBV6-5, the J call TRBJ1-1; D is undetermined. V shed 5 bases and J shed 7 bases, with 17 bases lying between them. Germline CDR1 reads MNHEY; CDR2 reads SVGAGI. There are 14 residues in the CDR3.

V is TRBV6-6 and J is TRBJ1-4, with D possibly matching TRBD1 (5 bases). Germline values: CDR1 MNHNY, CDR2 SVGAGI (reference sequence). With 4 bases removed from V and 3 bases from J, the gap between germline ends came to 12 bases. This CDR3 spans 15 amino acids. The CDR3 coding sequence is TGTGCCAGCAGTTTGCGGGGCAGGCCTAATGAAAAACTGTTTTTT. It codes for CASSLRGRPNEKLFF.

The chain uses TRBV3-1 (or the pseudogene TRBV3-2) and TRBJ2-3; 7 bases are a match to TRBD2. The CDR3 spans 15 residues. With 1 base clipped from V and 0 bases from J, the junction kept 1 base outside the gene matches. Germline V lookup: CDR1 LGHDT, CDR2 YNNKEL (reference sequence). For the CDR3, the DNA is TGTGCCAGCAGCCAAGCGGGGGGAAGCACAGATACGCAGTATTTT. Translation gives CASSQAGGSTDTQYF.

This clone was seen a single time. The chain combines TRBV12-3 or TRBV12-4 with TRBJ1-1; D not resolved. The length of the CDR3 is 11 residues. V lost 6 bases to trimming and J lost 3 bases, with 5 bases between them. Here the CDR3 DNA reads TGTGCCAGCAGGAGGTACACTGAAGCTTTCTTT. It translates to CASRRYTEAFF.

The sample holds one count of this clone. J is TRBJ1-5 and V is TRBV6-2 or TRBV6-3, with 7 bases matching TRBD1. V lost 6 bases, J lost 6 bases, and 11 bases stayed unmatched. CDR1 and CDR2 (germline): MNHEY, SVGEGT. This CDR3 is 15 amino acids long. The CDR3 DNA reads as TGTGCCAGCAGCCCCCCAAGGCAGGGGGTTCAGCCCCAGCATTTT. As protein: CASSPPRQGVQPQHF.

The sample holds a few counts of this clone. The chain joins TRBV4-3 to TRBJ2-1; TRBD2 matches at 9 bases. The ends lost 0 bases at V and 6 bases at J; junction bases unmatched: 3. Germline values: CDR1 LGHNA, CDR2 YSLEER. The CDR3 consists of 15 residues. CDR3 nucleotide sequence: TGCGCCAGCAGCCAAGATAGCGGGGGCAGCAATGAGCAGTTCTTC. Protein sequence: CASSQDSGGSNEQFF.

The chain employs TRBV11-1 and TRBJ2-1, with 7 positions matching TRBD1. The CDR3 runs to 15 residues. The germline V gene encodes CDR1 SGHAT and CDR2 FQDESV (reference sequence). The V segment lost 3 bases and the J segment 6 bases; nucleotides outside the gene matches: 8. CDR3 nucleotides: TGTGCCAGCAGCTTGTGGCAGGGGGACGGCAATGAGCAGTTCTTC. This translates into CASSLWQGDGNEQFF.

J is TRBJ2-5 and V is TRBV27; D might be TRBD2 (6 bases). Trimming pared 3 bases from V and 10 bases from J, leaving 15 bases between. This CDR3 has 13 residues. Per germline, CDR1 MNHEY and CDR2 SMNVEV (reference sequence). In nucleotides, the CDR3 is TGTGCCAGCAGTTTGCACCCTCAAGCGGGCCAGTACTTC. It translates to CASSLHPQAGQYF.

The rearrangement links TRBV14 to TRBJ2-3, with 7 positions matching TRBD1. V lost 4 bases and J lost 2; bases outside the gene matches: 6. The germline CDR1 and CDR2 sequences are SGHDN and FVKESK. The CDR3 loop spans 15 amino acids. CDR3: CASSPLDRFTDTQYF. Here the CDR3 DNA reads TGTGCCAGCAGCCCGCTGGACAGGTTCACAGATACGCAGTATTTT.

J is TRBJ1-6 and V is TRBV5-4; D is possibly TRBD1 (6 bases). This CDR3 has 15 residues. From germline, CDR1 is SGHNT and CDR2 YYREEE (reference sequence). The germline V and J ends were trimmed by 2 bases and 8 bases, with 14 bases remaining between them. This CDR3 is CASSLRAGVDSPLHF. CDR3 bases: TGTGCCAGCAGCTTAAGGGCAGGGGTGGATTCACCCCTCCACTTT.

This rearrangement joins TRBV19 to TRBJ2-3; the match to TRBD1 covers 9 bases. The V gene end was trimmed by 4 bases and the J gene end by 3 bases; junction bases not matched to a gene: 8. The CDR3 length is 16 residues. Germline V gene lookup returns CDR1 LNHDA and CDR2 SQIVND (reference sequence). The CDR3: CASSNRQGDGTDTQYF. The CDR3 region has the DNA TGTGCCAGTAGTAACCGACAGGGGGATGGAACAGATACGCAGTATTTT. Looking up the rest from reference TRBV19 and TRBJ2-3 gives the full variable domain: DGGITQSPKYLFRKEGQNVTLSCEQNLNHDAMYWYRQDPGQGLRLIYYSQIVNDFQKGDIAEGYSVSREKKESFPLTVTSAQKNPTAFYLCASSNRQGDGTDTQYFGPGTRLTVL.

The rearrangement links TRBV19 to TRBJ2-3; TRBD1 matches at 8 bases. Trimming removed 8 bases from V and 7 bases from J; junction bases left unmatched: 8. Germline CDR1 and CDR2: LNHDA and SQIVND (reference sequence). The CDR3 spans 13 residues. CDR3 coding DNA: TGTGCCAGTTCCGGGACAGGTGGAAATACGCAGTATTTT. This codes for CASSGTGGNTQYF.

The V and J genes are TRBV24-1 and TRBJ2-3; tentative D call: TRBD2 (6 bases). Germline V gene data show CDR1 as KGHDR and CDR2 as SFDVKD. The CDR3 totals 15 residues. V was cut by 1 base and J by 2 bases, with 9 bases left in between. Written as DNA, the CDR3 is TGTGCCACCAGTGATTTAGGAGGGGACACAGATACGCAGTATTTT. Translating it yields CATSDLGGDTDTQYF.

This chain uses TRBV2 with TRBJ2-1; TRBD2 aligns across 7 bases. Looked up from germline, CDR1 is SNHLY and CDR2 is FYNNEI. The ends lost 3 bases at V and 6 bases at J; junction bases unmatched: 5. The CDR3 sequence is 14 residues long. The CDR3 bases are TGTGCCAGCAGTGATCGGACTAGATCCAATGAGCAGTTCTTC. Its protein is CASSDRTRSNEQFF.

V gene TRBV7-6 combines with J gene TRBJ2-3; 12 bases are a match to TRBD1. V trimming: 5 bases; J trimming: 4 bases; junction bases outside the gene matches: 7. This CDR3 contains 16 residues. Per the germline V gene, CDR1 is SGHVS and CDR2 is FNYEAQ. Written as DNA, the CDR3 is TGTGCCAGCAGCCTCCGGGACAGGGGGCACTCAGATACGCAGTATTTT. Translation: CASSLRDRGHSDTQYF. Drawing the rest from reference TRBV7-6 and TRBJ2-3, the complete variable domain is GAGVSQSPRYKVTKRGQDVALRCDPISGHVSLYWYRQALGQGPEFLTYFNYEAQQDKSGLPNDRFSAERPEGSISTLTIQRTEQRDSAMYRCASSLRDRGHSDTQYFGPGTRLTVL.

V usage is TRBV15 and J usage is TRBJ2-3; 7 bases fit TRBD2. V shed 6 bases, J shed 7 bases, and the junction held 13 bases outside the gene matches. CDR3 size: 15 residues. From germline, CDR1 is LNHNV and CDR2 YYDKDF (reference sequence). In DNA, the CDR3 is TGTGCCACCAGGCACCCCGGGGGGAACCTACATACGCAGTATTTT. Translation: CATRHPGGNLHTQYF.

V gene TRBV9 combines with J gene TRBJ2-7; the D is unclear. Between the trimmed V and J ends, which lost 4 bases and 4 bases, there was a span of 9 bases. Per germline, CDR1 SGDLS and CDR2 YYNGEE. The CDR3 totals 12 residues. CDR3 nucleotide sequence: TGTGCCAGCAGCACCTCCGAGTACGAGCAGTACTTC. As protein: CASSTSEYEQYF. The full variable domain, with the rest looked up from reference TRBV9 and TRBJ2-7, is DSGVTQTPKHLITATGQRVTLRCSPRSGDLSVYWYQQSLDQGLQFLIQYYNGEERAKGNILERFSAQQFPDLHSELNLSSLELGDSALYFCASSTSEYEQYFGPGTRLTVT.